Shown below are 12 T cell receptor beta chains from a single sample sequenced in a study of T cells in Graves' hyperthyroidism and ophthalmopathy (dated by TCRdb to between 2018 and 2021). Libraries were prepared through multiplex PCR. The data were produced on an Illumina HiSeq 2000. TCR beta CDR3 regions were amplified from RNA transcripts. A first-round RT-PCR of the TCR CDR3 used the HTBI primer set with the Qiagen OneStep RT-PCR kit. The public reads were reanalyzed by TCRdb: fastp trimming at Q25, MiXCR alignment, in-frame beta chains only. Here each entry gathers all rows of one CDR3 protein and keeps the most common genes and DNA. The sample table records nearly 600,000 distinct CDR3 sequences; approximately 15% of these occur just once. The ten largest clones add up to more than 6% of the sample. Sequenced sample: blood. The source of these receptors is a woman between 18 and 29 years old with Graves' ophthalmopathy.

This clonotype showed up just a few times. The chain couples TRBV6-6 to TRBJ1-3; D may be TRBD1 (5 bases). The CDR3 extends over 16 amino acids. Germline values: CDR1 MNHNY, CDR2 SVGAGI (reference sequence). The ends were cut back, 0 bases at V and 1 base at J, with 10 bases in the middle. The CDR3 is CASSYSTGESGNTIYF. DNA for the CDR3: TGTGCCAGCAGTTACTCGACGGGGGAGTCTGGAAACACCATATATTTT.

DNA for the CDR3: TGTGCCAGTAGTATATGGGGGAGGAAGACAGATACGCAGTATTTT. Translation: CASSIWGRKTDTQYF. The rearrangement joins TRBV19 to TRBJ2-3; D possibly corresponds to TRBD2 (6 bases). Germline CDR1 reads LNHDA; CDR2 reads SQIVND (reference sequence). V shed 2 bases and J shed 3 bases, with 12 bases lying between them. The CDR3 totals 15 residues. Full variable domain (remainder filled in from reference TRBV19 and TRBJ2-3): DGGITQSPKYLFRKEGQNVTLSCEQNLNHDAMYWYRQDPGQGLRLIYYSQIVNDFQKGDIAEGYSVSREKKESFPLTVTSAQKNPTAFYLCASSIWGRKTDTQYFGPGTRLTVL.

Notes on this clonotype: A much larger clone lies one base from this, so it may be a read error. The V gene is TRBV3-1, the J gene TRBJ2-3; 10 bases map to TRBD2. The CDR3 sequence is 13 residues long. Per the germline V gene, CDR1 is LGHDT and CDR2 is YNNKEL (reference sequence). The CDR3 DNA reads TGTGTCAGCCTAGCGGGAGATTCAGATACGCAGTATTTT. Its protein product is CVSLAGDSDTQYF.

Written as DNA, the CDR3 is TGTGCCAGCAGCTCCTGGGACAGGGGCTACACCGGGGAGCTGTTTTTT. Protein sequence: CASSSWDRGYTGELFF. The chain has TRBV7-2 and TRBJ2-2; 10 positions match TRBD1. V dropped 4 bases and J dropped 3; count of bases not matched to a gene: 5. This CDR3 has 16 residues. Per germline, CDR1 SGHTA and CDR2 FQGNSA.

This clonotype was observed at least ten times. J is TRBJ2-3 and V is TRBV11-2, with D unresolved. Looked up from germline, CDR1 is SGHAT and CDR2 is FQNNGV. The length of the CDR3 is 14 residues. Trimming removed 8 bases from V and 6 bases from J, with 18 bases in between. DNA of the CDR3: TGTGCCAGCCGACCGATTAGGGATTCGGATACGCAGTATTTT. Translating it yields CASRPIRDSDTQYF.

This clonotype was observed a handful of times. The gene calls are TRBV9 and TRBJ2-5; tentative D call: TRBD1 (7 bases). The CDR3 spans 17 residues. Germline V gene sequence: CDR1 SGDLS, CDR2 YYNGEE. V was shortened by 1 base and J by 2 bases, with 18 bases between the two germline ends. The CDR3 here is CASSVSLRGVRQETQYF. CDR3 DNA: TGTGCCAGCAGCGTATCTCTCAGGGGGGTGAGGCAAGAGACCCAGTACTTC.

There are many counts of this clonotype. CDR3 sequence: CASSFGQGMLYEQYF. The CDR3 bases are TGTGCCAGCAGCTTCGGACAGGGTATGTTGTACGAGCAGTACTTC. The genes are TRBV7-9 and TRBJ2-7; 8 bases match TRBD1. This CDR3 has 15 residues. The ends lost 3 bases at V and 4 bases at J; junction bases unmatched: 8. Germline V lookup: CDR1 SEHNR, CDR2 FQNEAQ (reference sequence).

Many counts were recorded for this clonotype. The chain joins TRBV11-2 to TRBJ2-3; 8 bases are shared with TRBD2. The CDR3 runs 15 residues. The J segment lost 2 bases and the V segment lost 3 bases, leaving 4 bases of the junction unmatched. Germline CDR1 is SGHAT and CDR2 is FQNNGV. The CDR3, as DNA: TGTGCCAGCAGCTTTCCGGGAGGGTTCACAGATACGCAGTATTTT. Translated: CASSFPGGFTDTQYF.

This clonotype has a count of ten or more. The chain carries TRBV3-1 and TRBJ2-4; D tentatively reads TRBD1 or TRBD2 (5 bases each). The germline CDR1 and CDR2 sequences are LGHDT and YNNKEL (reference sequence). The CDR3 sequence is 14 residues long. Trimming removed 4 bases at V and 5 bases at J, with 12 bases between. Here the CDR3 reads CASSRHGAENIQYF. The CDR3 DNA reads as TGTGCCAGCAGCCGACACGGGGCTGAAAACATTCAGTACTTC.

The CDR3 DNA reads TGTGCCACGGGCCCGGGGGGACCTCAGCCCCAGCATTTT. This translates into CATGPGGPQPQHF. The V and J genes are TRBV15 and TRBJ1-5; D might be TRBD1 (5 bases). The CDR3 runs to 13 residues. Germline-derived CDR1 and CDR2 are LNHNV and YYDKDF (reference sequence). Deletions cut 9 bases from V and 6 bases from J, with 15 bases between.

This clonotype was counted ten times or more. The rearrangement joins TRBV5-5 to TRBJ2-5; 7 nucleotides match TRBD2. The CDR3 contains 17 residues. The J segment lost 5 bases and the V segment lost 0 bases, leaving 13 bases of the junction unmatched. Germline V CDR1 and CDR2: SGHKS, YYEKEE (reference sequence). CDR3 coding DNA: TGTGCCAGCAGCTTGGAGGCAGGGAGGGGAATAATGGAGACCCAGTACTTC. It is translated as CASSLEAGRGIMETQYF.

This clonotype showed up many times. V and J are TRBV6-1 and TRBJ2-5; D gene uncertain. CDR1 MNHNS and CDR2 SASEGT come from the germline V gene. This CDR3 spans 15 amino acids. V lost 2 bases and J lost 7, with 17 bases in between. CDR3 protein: CASSERTAGVGTQYF. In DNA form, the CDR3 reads TGTGCCAGCAGTGAAAGGACCGCCGGCGTGGGGACCCAGTACTTC.